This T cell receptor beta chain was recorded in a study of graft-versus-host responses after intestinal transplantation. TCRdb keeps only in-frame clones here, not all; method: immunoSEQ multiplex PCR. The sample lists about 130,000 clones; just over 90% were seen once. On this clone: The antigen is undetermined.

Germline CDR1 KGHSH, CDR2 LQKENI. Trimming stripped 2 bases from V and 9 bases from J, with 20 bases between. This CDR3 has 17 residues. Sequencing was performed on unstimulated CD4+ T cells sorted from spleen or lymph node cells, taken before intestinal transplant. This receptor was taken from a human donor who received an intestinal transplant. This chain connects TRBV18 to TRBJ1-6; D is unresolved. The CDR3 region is CASSPVGVMGWGSPLHF. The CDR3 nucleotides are TGTGCCAGCTCACCAGTTGGAGTTATGGGGTGGGGTTCACCCCTCCACTTT.